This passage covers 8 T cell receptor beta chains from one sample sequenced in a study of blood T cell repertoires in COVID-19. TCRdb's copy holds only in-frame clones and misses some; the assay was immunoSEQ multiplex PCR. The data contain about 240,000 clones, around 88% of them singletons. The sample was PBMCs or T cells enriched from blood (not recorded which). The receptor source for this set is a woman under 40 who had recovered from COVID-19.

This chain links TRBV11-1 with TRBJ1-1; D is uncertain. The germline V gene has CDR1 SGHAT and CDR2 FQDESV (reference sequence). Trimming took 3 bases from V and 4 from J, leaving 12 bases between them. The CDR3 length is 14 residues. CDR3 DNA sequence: TGTGCCAGCAGCTTTGGCGGCGGGCGCACTGAAGCTTTCTTT. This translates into CASSFGGGRTEAFF.

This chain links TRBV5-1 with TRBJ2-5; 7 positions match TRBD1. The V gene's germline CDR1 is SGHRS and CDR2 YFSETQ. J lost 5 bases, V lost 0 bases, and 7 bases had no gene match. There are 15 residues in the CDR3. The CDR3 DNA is TGCGCCAGCAGCTTGGAGGGAAACAGGGGTGAGACCCAGTACTTC. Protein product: CASSLEGNRGETQYF.

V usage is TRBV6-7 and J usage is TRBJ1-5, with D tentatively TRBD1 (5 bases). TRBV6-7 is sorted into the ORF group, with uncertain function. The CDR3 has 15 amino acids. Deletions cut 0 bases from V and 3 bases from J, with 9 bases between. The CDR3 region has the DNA TGTGCCAGCAGTTACTCGGGGCGGGACAATCAGCCCCAGCATTTT. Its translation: CASSYSGRDNQPQHF.

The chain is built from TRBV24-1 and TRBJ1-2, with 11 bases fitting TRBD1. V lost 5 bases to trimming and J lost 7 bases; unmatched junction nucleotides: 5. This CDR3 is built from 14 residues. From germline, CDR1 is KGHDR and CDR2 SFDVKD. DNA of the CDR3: TGTGCCACCAGTGGGACAGGGGGCGAGGGTGGCTACACCTTC. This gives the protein CATSGTGGEGGYTF.

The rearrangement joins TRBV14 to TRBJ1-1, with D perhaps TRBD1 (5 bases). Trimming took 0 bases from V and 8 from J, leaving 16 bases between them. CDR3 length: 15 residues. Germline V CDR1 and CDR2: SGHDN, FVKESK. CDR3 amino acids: CASSQDFVGEEEAFF. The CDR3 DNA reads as TGTGCCAGCAGCCAAGATTTTGTGGGGGAGGAGGAAGCTTTCTTT.

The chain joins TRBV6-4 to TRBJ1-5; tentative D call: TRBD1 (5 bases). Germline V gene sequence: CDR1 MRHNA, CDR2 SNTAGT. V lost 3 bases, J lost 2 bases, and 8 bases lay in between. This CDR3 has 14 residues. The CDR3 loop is CASSEGGGNQPQHF. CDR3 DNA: TGTGCCAGCAGTGAAGGAGGGGGCAATCAGCCCCAGCATTTT.

CDR3 sequence (DNA): TGTGCCAGTAACAGGAACTATCAGCCCCAGCATTTT. Its translation: CASNRNYQPQHF. The chain has TRBV19 and TRBJ1-5; D possibly corresponds to TRBD1 (5 bases). Germline V gene sequence: CDR1 LNHDA, CDR2 SQIVND (reference sequence). V was pared by 7 bases and J by 5 bases, with 9 bases between. This CDR3 spans 12 amino acids. Based on the CDR3 plus reference TRBV19 and TRBJ1-5, the full variable domain is DGGITQSPKYLFRKEGQNVTLSCEQNLNHDAMYWYRQDPGQGLRLIYYSQIVNDFQKGDIAEGYSVSREKKESFPLTVTSAQKNPTAFYLCASNRNYQPQHFGDGTRLSIL.

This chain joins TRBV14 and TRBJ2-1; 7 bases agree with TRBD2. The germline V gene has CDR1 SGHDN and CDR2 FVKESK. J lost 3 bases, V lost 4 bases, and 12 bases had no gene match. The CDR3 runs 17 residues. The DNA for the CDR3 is TGTGCCAGCAGCCCGGGCGGGAGTTGGGGGAACTACAATGAGCAGTTCTTC. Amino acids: CASSPGGSWGNYNEQFF.